A single sample gave rise to the 28 T cell receptor beta chains below, sequenced in a study of PD-1 blockade in mismatch repair-deficient tumors. The data were produced by immunoSEQ multiplex PCR, yet TCRdb's version contains in-frame clones alone and is incomplete. The sample shows about 79,000 clones, roughly 80% of them seen only once. The source was peripheral blood, collected 44 weeks after starting pembrolizumab. The source of these receptors is an adult with mismatch repair-deficient cancer.

This clone was found once. The chain employs TRBV7-2 and TRBJ2-2; TRBD2 aligns across 10 bases. J lost 0 bases, V lost 8 bases, and 3 bases had no gene match. Germline V lookup: CDR1 SGHTA, CDR2 FQGNSA. The CDR3 is made up of 15 amino acids. CDR3 in amino acids: CASSLAGANTGELFF. DNA of the CDR3: TGTGCCAGCTCCCTAGCGGGGGCGAACACCGGGGAGCTGTTTTTT.

The chain links TRBV27 to TRBJ1-2; D is unclear. Trimming took 4 bases from V and 8 from J, leaving 20 bases between them. The V gene's germline CDR1 is MNHEY and CDR2 SMNVEV (reference sequence). The CDR3 runs to 15 residues. The CDR3: CASSSGLDGAWGYTF. DNA for the CDR3: TGTGCCAGCAGTTCCGGCCTCGACGGCGCTTGGGGCTACACCTTC.

J is TRBJ2-7 and V is TRBV7-9, with D possibly matching TRBD2 (6 bases). V was cut by 1 base and J by 0 bases, with 10 bases left in between. The CDR3 length is 15 residues. CDR1 is SEHNR, CDR2 FQNEAQ, per germline (reference sequence). The CDR3: CASSLVGGNSYEQYF. The CDR3 DNA sequence: TGTGCCAGCAGCTTAGTGGGCGGGAACTCCTACGAGCAGTACTTC.

J is TRBJ2-3 and V is TRBV9; TRBD2 agrees at 14 bases. Unmatched junction bases numbered 3, after V lost 0 bases and J lost 6 bases. Looked up from germline, CDR1 is SGDLS and CDR2 is YYNGEE. The CDR3 has 16 residues. The CDR3 DNA reads TGTGCCAGCAGCGTAGCAGGGACTAGCGGGAGCGATACGCAGTATTTT. As protein: CASSVAGTSGSDTQYF.

The rearrangement uses TRBV10-3 and TRBJ2-1; TRBD2 agrees at 9 bases. From germline, CDR1 is ENHRY and CDR2 SYGVKD. The CDR3 totals 16 residues. V lost 2 bases and J lost 7; bases outside the gene matches: 9. CDR3 nucleotides: TGTGCCATCAGTGAGATAGCGGGAGCGGCGGGTAATGAGCAGTTCTTC. Translated, it gives CAISEIAGAAGNEQFF.

The chain joins TRBV28 to TRBJ1-2; D is ambiguous. Between the trimmed V and J ends, which lost 5 bases and 2 bases, there was a span of 15 bases. The germline CDR1 and CDR2 sequences are MDHEN and SYDVKM. This CDR3 contains 15 residues. The CDR3 coding sequence is TGTGCCAGCAGTGCCCCGGGAACGAGGAACTATGGCTACACCTTC. This gives the protein CASSAPGTRNYGYTF.

This clone was observed a handful of times. The chain links TRBV10-1 to TRBJ2-5; no clear D gene. Germline V gene data show CDR1 as WNHNN and CDR2 as SYGVQD (reference sequence). This CDR3 has 14 amino acids. V gave up 4 bases and J gave up 2 bases, with 11 bases separating them. CDR3 protein: CASSAPESQETQYF. In DNA, the CDR3 is TGCGCCAGCAGTGCCCCAGAGTCACAAGAGACCCAGTACTTC.

This chain uses TRBV2 with TRBJ2-7, with 8 bases that match TRBD1. The CDR3 sequence is 12 residues long. Germline CDR1 SNHLY, CDR2 FYNNEI. The trim removed 7 bases at V and 5 bases at J, leaving 4 bases unmatched. The CDR3 DNA reads TGTGCCAGCACCCAGGACAGGGACGAGCAGTACTTC. Its translation: CASTQDRDEQYF.

This clone has just a few counts. The chain recombines TRBV6-5 with TRBJ2-7; 9 bases are a match to TRBD2. This CDR3 contains 14 residues. CDR1 is MNHEY and CDR2 is SVGAGI in the germline V gene. The V gene end was trimmed by 5 bases and the J gene end by 3 bases; junction bases not matched to a gene: 5. CDR3 loop: CASSEGTSRYEQYF. For the CDR3, the DNA is TGTGCCAGCAGTGAGGGGACTAGCCGCTACGAGCAGTACTTC.

This clone has a handful of counts. The rearrangement uses TRBV7-3 and TRBJ2-5, with 8 bases aligning to TRBD2. After removal of 0 bases from V and 5 bases from J, the junction contained 5 bases not matched to a gene. The CDR3 is 15 amino acids. CDR1 SGHTA and CDR2 FQGTGA come from the germline V gene. CDR3 residues: CASSLTAGEVETQYF. CDR3 nucleotide sequence: TGTGCCAGCAGCTTAACAGCGGGAGAGGTGGAGACCCAGTACTTC.

This sequence joins TRBV27 and TRBJ2-7, with 8 positions matching TRBD2. This CDR3 region has 13 residues. Losses at the gene ends were 5 bases for V and 10 bases for J; bases not matched to a gene: 10. Germline CDR1 is MNHEY and CDR2 is SMNVEV (reference sequence). CDR3 coding DNA: TGTGCCAGCAGTCTCGGGGGGGGCAGGGCCCAGTACTTC. Amino acids: CASSLGGGRAQYF.

This clone occurred a few times. V gene TRBV18 combines with J gene TRBJ2-7; D is uncertain. This CDR3 has 12 amino acids. V lost 3 bases, J lost 6 bases, and 9 bases lay in between. Germline-derived CDR1 and CDR2 are KGHSH and LQKENI. DNA for the CDR3: TGTGCCAGCTCACCCCTGGGCGGCGAGCAGTACTTC. Translating gives CASSPLGGEQYF.

The rearrangement joins TRBV29-1 to TRBJ1-2; no clear D gene. Germline V gives CDR1 SQVTM, CDR2 ANQGSEA. Between the trimmed V and J ends, which lost 5 bases and 6 bases, there was a span of 19 bases. The CDR3 spans 14 residues. This CDR3 is CSVPSRVAADGYTF. The CDR3 DNA sequence: TGCAGCGTTCCTAGTCGGGTGGCCGCGGATGGCTACACCTTC.

This clone was picked up one time. The V call is TRBV13, the J call TRBJ2-1; 9 nucleotides agree with TRBD1. The V and J ends lost 3 bases and 0 bases, in that order; junction bases with no gene match: 15. Germline CDR1 is PRHDT and CDR2 is FYEKMQ (reference sequence). This CDR3 spans 20 amino acids. Here the CDR3 DNA reads TGTGCCAGCAGCTTTACCGGGACAGGGTTTTTTGGGAGCTCCTACAATGAGCAGTTCTTC. Translating it yields CASSFTGTGFFGSSYNEQFF. Complete variable domain (other parts from reference TRBV13 and TRBJ2-1): AAGVIQSPRHLIKEKRETATLKCYPIPRHDTVYWYQQGPGQDPQFLISFYEKMQSDKGSIPDRFSAQQFSDYHSELNMSSLELGDSALYFCASSFTGTGFFGSSYNEQFFGPGTRLTVL.

The chain has TRBV6-5 and TRBJ1-2, with D maybe TRBD1 (5 bases). Germline loops: CDR1 MNHEY, CDR2 SVGAGI. The CDR3 totals 13 residues. V lost 6 bases and J lost 6, with 14 bases in between. CDR3 in DNA: TGTGCCAGCAGCCGAGACAGCGGGAATGGCTACACCTTC. Translated, it gives CASSRDSGNGYTF.

This chain connects TRBV7-2 to TRBJ2-4, with TRBD1 identical over 7 bases. After removal of 5 bases from V and 0 bases from J, the junction contained 7 bases not matched to a gene. The germline V gene encodes CDR1 SGHTA and CDR2 FQGNSA. The CDR3 totals 16 residues. The CDR3 loop reads CASSETGRLAKNIQYF. The CDR3 region has the DNA TGTGCCAGCAGCGAGACAGGGCGACTAGCCAAAAACATTCAGTACTTC.

The chain recombines TRBV4-1 with TRBJ1-1, with 9 bases aligning to TRBD1. The CDR3 spans 15 residues. After removal of 0 bases from V and 8 bases from J, the junction contained 7 bases not matched to a gene. The germline gives CDR1 MGHRA, CDR2 YSYEKL. The CDR3 region is CASSQDQPGTGEAFF. The CDR3 DNA is TGCGCCAGCAGCCAAGATCAACCCGGGACAGGGGAAGCTTTCTTT.

V usage is TRBV5-4 and J usage is TRBJ1-2; D gene uncertain. The CDR3 runs 15 residues. Trimming pared 4 bases from V and 4 bases from J, leaving 17 bases between. Germline V gives CDR1 SGHNT, CDR2 YYREEE (reference sequence). CDR3 sequence reads: CASSQGGSLLYGYTF. As DNA, the CDR3 is TGTGCCAGCAGCCAAGGCGGATCCTTGCTCTATGGCTACACCTTC.

The chain couples TRBV9 to TRBJ2-1; TRBD2 might be the D (5 bases). The germline V gene encodes CDR1 SGDLS and CDR2 YYNGEE. Trimming left V 0 bases short and J 7 bases short, with 8 bases between. This CDR3 contains 13 residues. The CDR3: CASSVDEGNEQFF. The DNA for the CDR3 is TGTGCCAGCAGCGTAGATGAGGGAAATGAGCAGTTCTTC.

This clone was recorded only once. The chain uses TRBV18 and TRBJ2-1; 7 positions match TRBD2. With V trimmed by 5 bases and J by 5 bases, 6 bases remained unmatched. This CDR3 spans 14 amino acids. Germline V gene lookup returns CDR1 KGHSH and CDR2 LQKENI. The CDR3 sequence is CASSTPSGDNEQFF. Here the CDR3 DNA reads TGTGCCAGCTCAACCCCTAGCGGAGACAATGAGCAGTTCTTC.

CDR3: CASSTGTRNTGELFF. In nucleotides, the CDR3 is TGTGCCAGTAGTACCGGGACTAGGAACACCGGGGAGCTGTTTTTT. This sequence joins TRBV19 and TRBJ2-2, with 8 bases matching TRBD2. J gave up 1 base and V 4 bases, and 2 bases lay outside the gene matches. Germline V gene lookup returns CDR1 LNHDA and CDR2 SQIVND (reference sequence). This CDR3 comprises 15 residues.

This sequence joins TRBV30 and TRBJ2-7; D remains unclear. Per the germline V gene, CDR1 is GTSNPN and CDR2 is SVGIG (reference sequence). This CDR3 is 14 amino acids long. Trimming shortened V by 0 bases and J by 4 bases, and 13 bases separated the two germline ends. CDR3: CAWSVGNLKYEQYF. The CDR3, as DNA: TGTGCCTGGAGTGTAGGGAACCTCAAATACGAGCAGTACTTC.

Concerning this clone itself: One end of the junction varies from germline; a read error may be responsible. This chain uses TRBV2 with TRBJ1-2; D is unresolved. The CDR3 length is 11 residues. Germline V CDR1 and CDR2: SNHLY, FYNNEI. CDR3: CASSGRGWEAF. DNA of the CDR3: TGTGCCAGCAGCGGACGGGGATGGGAAGCCTTC.

The rearrangement uses TRBV15 and TRBJ2-1; D might be TRBD2 (5 bases). Germline assignment: CDR1 LNHNV and CDR2 YYDKDF (reference sequence). Trimming pared 0 bases from V and 10 bases from J, leaving 10 bases between. This CDR3 comprises 13 residues. The chain's CDR3 is CATSRDGVGEQFF. The CDR3, as DNA: TGTGCCACCAGCAGAGACGGGGTTGGAGAGCAGTTCTTC.

This clone was counted only a few times. The chain links TRBV2 to TRBJ2-3; 8 positions agree with TRBD2. Germline lookup yields CDR1 SNHLY and CDR2 FYNNEI. The CDR3 is 15 amino acids. Germline trimming cut 7 bases from V and 3 bases from J; bases unmatched to any gene: 9. The CDR3 region is CASNFGGGGTDTQYF. CDR3 coding DNA: TGTGCCAGCAATTTCGGGGGCGGGGGGACAGATACGCAGTATTTT.

The chain couples TRBV29-1 to TRBJ2-2; D tentatively reads TRBD1 or TRBD2 (6 bases each). This CDR3 is built from 16 residues. Germline-derived CDR1 and CDR2 are SQVTM and ANQGSEA. Trimming took 3 bases from V and 3 from J, leaving 17 bases between them. The CDR3 DNA reads as TGCAGCGTTGATAACGACGGAGGGGGTTACACCGGGGAGCTGTTTTTT. It encodes CSVDNDGGGYTGELFF.

The count of this clone is one. No DNA is shown, since the ends of the CDR3 on it are uncertain; the CDR3 is the one TCRdb lists. The CDR3 here is CASSLGVGEGTSFF. The chain links TRBV7-2 to TRBJ1-1. From germline, CDR1 is SGHTA and CDR2 FQGNSA. From its first to its last residue, the CDR3 has 14 amino acids.

The chain recombines TRBV6-5 with TRBJ2-2; D uncertain. V was clipped by 4 bases and J by 4 bases, with 13 bases between them. The germline V gene encodes CDR1 MNHEY and CDR2 SVGAGI. The CDR3 is made up of 15 amino acids. The CDR3 region has the DNA TGTGCCAGCAGTTTAGGCCTTATGGGCACCGGGGAGCTGTTTTTT. Amino acid sequence: CASSLGLMGTGELFF.